What follows are 18 T cell receptor beta chains derived from one specimen sequenced in a study of shared clonotypes between healthy human individuals. Some clones are missing from TCRdb's copy, which holds only in-frame ones; the method was immunoSEQ multiplex PCR. The sample holds approximately 2.3 million clones, more than 85% seen once. The sequencing sample was made of naive CD4+ T cells from PBMCs. Subset: CD45RA+ positively selected. The receptors shown here come from a man aged 18 to 30 in good health. Some clones in this sample may be carry-over from other donors' samples.

The gene calls are TRBV7-2 and TRBJ2-2; 11 positions match TRBD2. The CDR3 loop spans 17 amino acids. Germline CDR1 is SGHTA and CDR2 is FQGNSA. Trimming took 4 bases from V and 7 from J; bases not matched to a gene: 11. In nucleotides, the CDR3 is TGTGCCAGCAGCTCCGACTGGACTAGCGGGCTCGGCGGGGAGCTGTTTTTT. Its protein product is CASSSDWTSGLGGELFF. The full variable domain, its missing parts supplied by reference TRBV7-2 and TRBJ2-2, is GAGVSQSPSNKVTEKGKDVELRCDPISGHTALYWYRQSLGQGLEFLIYFQGNSAPDKSGLPSDRFSAERTGGSVSTLTIQRTQQEDSAVYLCASSSDWTSGLGGELFFGEGSRLTVL.

In DNA form, the CDR3 reads TGTGCCAGCAGGAGGAACCTGGGACAACCAAACACTGAAGCTTTCTTT. Its translation is CASRRNLGQPNTEAFF. The chain is built from TRBV28 and TRBJ1-1, with a weak D call TRBD1 (6 bases). This CDR3 is built from 16 residues. In germline, CDR1 is MDHEN, CDR2 SYDVKM. V was trimmed by 6 bases and J by 2 bases, leaving 19 bases between them.

The chain combines TRBV27 with TRBJ2-1; TRBD2 might be the D (5 bases). Germline V gene lookup returns CDR1 MNHEY and CDR2 SMNVEV (reference sequence). The germline V and J ends were trimmed by 5 bases and 6 bases, with 23 bases remaining between them. CDR3 length equals 17 residues. The CDR3 coding sequence is TGTGCCAGCAGTGACTATCCCCCCGGCCCTGTCCGCAATGAGCAGTTCTTC. It yields the protein CASSDYPPGPVRNEQFF.

In its sample, this clone was seen once. The J gene is TRBJ1-2, the V gene TRBV5-5, with 9 bases lining up with TRBD1. Germline V gene lookup returns CDR1 SGHKS and CDR2 YYEKEE (reference sequence). The CDR3 has 15 amino acids. V lost 4 bases and J lost 4; bases outside the gene matches: 8. This chain's CDR3 is CASSPVPGQGYGYTF. DNA of the CDR3: TGTGCCAGCAGCCCTGTCCCGGGACAGGGCTATGGCTACACCTTC. Full variable domain (rest looked up from reference TRBV5-5 and TRBJ1-2): DAGVTQSPTHLIKTRGQQVTLRCSPISGHKSVSWYQQVLGQGPQFIFQYYEKEERGRGNFPDRFSARQFPNYSSELNVNALLLGDSALYLCASSPVPGQGYGYTFGSGTRLTVV.

This clone was observed a single time. V and J are TRBV28 and TRBJ1-3; D call uncertain. Between the trimmed V and J ends, which lost 8 bases and 0 bases, there was a span of 14 bases. CDR3 length: 15 residues. CDR1 and CDR2 (germline): MDHEN, SYDVKM. This chain's CDR3 is CASSVGISSGNTIYF. The CDR3 region has the DNA TGTGCCAGCTCCGTAGGGATTAGCTCTGGAAACACCATATATTTT.

CDR3 nucleotides: TGCGCCAGCAGCTATCTAGCGGGAGGTCCACGTGAGCAGTTCTTC. This sequence encodes CASSYLAGGPREQFF. V gene TRBV5-1 combines with J gene TRBJ2-1; 11 positions match TRBD2. V lost 3 bases and J lost 9; bases outside the gene matches: 8. The CDR3 has 15 residues. The germline gives CDR1 SGHRS, CDR2 YFSETQ.

The chain couples TRBV25-1 to TRBJ1-2, with 9 bases fitting TRBD1. Germline CDR1 is MGHDK and CDR2 is SYGVNS. CDR3 length equals 14 residues. V was clipped by 7 bases and J by 4 bases; unmatched bases: 7. The DNA of the CDR3 is TGTGCCAGCACAAAGGGACAGGGCCTCTATGGCTACACCTTC. Amino acid sequence: CASTKGQGLYGYTF.

Notes on this clone: Other DNA variants within this sample encode the same CDR3. This chain joins TRBV7-2 and TRBJ1-1; D uncertain. Germline CDR1 and CDR2: SGHTA and FQGNSA. The ends were cut back, 5 bases at V and 2 bases at J, with 9 bases in the middle. The CDR3 runs 13 residues. This CDR3 is CASSPGRNTEAFF. CDR3 nucleotide sequence: TGTGCCAGCAGCCCTGGCCGTAACACTGAAGCTTTCTTT.

The V call is TRBV4-1, the J call TRBJ2-7; D is possibly TRBD1 (5 bases). The CDR3 spans 14 residues. Germline assignment: CDR1 MGHRA and CDR2 YSYEKL. V was clipped by 0 bases and J by 6 bases, with 12 bases between them. The CDR3 protein is CASSQDRQGPEQYF. CDR3 DNA sequence: TGCGCCAGCAGCCAAGATCGGCAGGGCCCCGAGCAGTACTTC.

The rearrangement links TRBV6-1 to TRBJ2-7, with D unclear. In germline, CDR1 is MNHNS, CDR2 SASEGT. The CDR3 covers 15 residues. The germline V and J ends were trimmed by 6 bases and 2 bases, with 17 bases remaining between them. CDR3: CASRADAPSPYEQYF. CDR3 bases: TGTGCCAGCAGGGCGGACGCACCTAGTCCCTACGAGCAGTACTTC.

In this sample, this clone turned up once. This sequence joins TRBV27 and TRBJ2-7; 8 positions match TRBD1. This CDR3 comprises 14 residues. Germline CDR1 reads MNHEY; CDR2 reads SMNVEV (reference sequence). The J segment lost 6 bases and the V segment lost 5 bases, leaving 9 bases of the junction unmatched. CDR3: CASSPRQGFGEQYF. As DNA, the CDR3 is TGTGCCAGCAGTCCCCGACAGGGGTTCGGCGAGCAGTACTTC.

CDR3 nucleotide sequence: TGCGCCAGCAGCCAAGATAGGAGGGGCAATGAGCAGTTCTTC. Protein sequence: CASSQDRRGNEQFF. The chain recombines TRBV4-1 with TRBJ2-1; TRBD2 might be the D (6 bases). Trimming took off 0 bases at V and 6 bases at J, with 9 bases between the two ends. The CDR3 is 14 amino acids. Per the germline V gene, CDR1 is MGHRA and CDR2 is YSYEKL.

The chain uses TRBV2 and TRBJ1-6, with D possibly being TRBD1 (6 bases). This CDR3 has 15 amino acids. Between the trimmed V and J ends, which lost 3 bases and 10 bases, there was a span of 16 bases. The germline gives CDR1 SNHLY, CDR2 FYNNEI. The CDR3 is CASSDQGPRGSPLHF. The CDR3 coding sequence is TGTGCCAGCAGTGATCAGGGGCCCCGGGGCTCACCCCTCCACTTT.

The chain is built from TRBV19 and TRBJ2-3; 12 nucleotides agree with TRBD2. The CDR3 loop spans 14 amino acids. Germline loops: CDR1 LNHDA, CDR2 SQIVND (reference sequence). After removal of 7 bases from V and 2 bases from J, the junction contained 1 base not matched to a gene. This CDR3 reads CASTSGRATDTQYF. In nucleotides, the CDR3 is TGTGCCAGTACTAGCGGGAGGGCCACAGATACGCAGTATTTT.

The rearrangement uses TRBV4-1 and TRBJ2-2; TRBD2 aligns across 14 bases. V shed 5 bases, J shed 6 bases, and the junction held 2 bases outside the gene matches. The CDR3 spans 15 residues. The germline V gene encodes CDR1 MGHRA and CDR2 YSYEKL. CDR3 protein: CASSAGLAGAGELFF. The CDR3 coding sequence is TGCGCCAGCAGCGCGGGACTAGCGGGAGCCGGGGAGCTGTTTTTT.

This chain uses TRBV11-1 with TRBJ2-2; the D gene is possibly TRBD2 (6 bases). The V and J ends lost 4 bases and 5 bases respectively, with 17 bases between them. The CDR3 spans 16 residues. Germline assignment: CDR1 SGHAT and CDR2 FQDESV (reference sequence). This CDR3 is CASSSPRTGVTGELFF. CDR3 DNA sequence: TGTGCCAGCAGCTCGCCTAGGACGGGGGTGACCGGGGAGCTGTTTTTT.

V gene TRBV5-1 combines with J gene TRBJ2-1; D possibly corresponds to TRBD2 (5 bases). Germline values: CDR1 SGHRS, CDR2 YFSETQ. This CDR3 spans 15 amino acids. V lost 1 base, J lost 9 bases, and 17 bases lay in between. CDR3: CASSLLRNREGEQFF. The CDR3 DNA sequence: TGCGCCAGCAGCTTGCTTCGGAACCGCGAGGGTGAGCAGTTCTTC.

This chain joins TRBV5-1 and TRBJ1-1; possible D gene TRBD1, 5 bases. V gave up 4 bases and J gave up 1 base, with 14 bases separating them. Germline CDR1 SGHRS, CDR2 YFSETQ. The CDR3 loop spans 15 amino acids. The CDR3 nucleotides read TGCGCCAGCAGCGGACCGGGGACGGCGAACACTGAAGCTTTCTTT. This gives the protein CASSGPGTANTEAFF.